Reported below is one TCR beta chain. The specificity of this receptor is unknown. No base-level quality is on record; no much larger clone is a single base apart. TCRbeta CDR3 regions were amplified from genomic DNA by means of the immunoSEQ Assay, a bias-controlled multiplex PCR. The paper's processing steps were these. The number of nucleated cells in each sample was estimated by amplification of reference gene primers within the assay. To quantify the absolute abundance of each unique TCRbeta CDR3 rearrangement, sequence reads were collapsed and filtered. Productive Simpson clonality was computed per sample as the square root of Simpson's diversity index over productive rearrangements. The immuneACCESS repertoire file appears here via TCRdb, limited to in-frame rearrangements. These files lack a portion of the clones; in checked studies, under half of the deficit traces to unresolved V genes, and the cause of the others is not known. The V and J calls and clone size come from that table; D and trimming were worked out from the DNA. This sample is represented by roughly 140,000 clones; approximately 80% of them were singletons. Over 2% of the sample lies in the top ten.

Collaborating institutions collected whole blood in K2EDTA tubes following their own protocols. Collaborator samples were shipped for TCRbeta analysis as frozen whole blood, isolated PBMCs, or DNA extracted from either sample type. Taken from cysteine to phenylalanine, the CDR3 has 12 residues. Just CDR3 DNA is preserved here, 36 bases in frame from base 1. CDR1 and CDR2, looked up from the germline V gene, are SGHTA and FQGNSA. Trimming at the junction amounts to 5 bases on V and 7 bases on J, and the germline ends lie 9 bases apart. The data were taken from a study of blood T cell repertoires in COVID-19 (dated by TCRdb to the early 2020s). As for the study more broadly: The collaborator samples originated in the United States, Italy and Spain and spanned the acute and convalescent phases of COVID-19. The repertoires were released in a freely available public database meant as a resource for research on the immune response to SARS-CoV-2. The samples were drawn from the first 160 participants of the ongoing ImmuneRACE study and from more than 1,000 subjects provided by 6 global collaborators. The material from the prospective study consisted of cDNA or gDNA derived from T cells, B-cell-depleted T cells, or PBMCs. Where HLA class I and class II types were available, the types were taken from metadata supplied by the sample provider, not from assay-based typing. The dataset comprised deeply sampled blood TCRbeta repertoires from subjects exposed to, actively infected with, or recovered from COVID-19. Nearly every sample came with metadata listing a de-identified subject ID, COVID-19 status, age in years and sex.

The research as a whole found: Clinical and demographic metadata were provided uncurated, with the amount varying by source and participant.

The chain is assembled from TRBV7-2 and TRBJ1-5, and TRBD1 may be the D gene, going by 5 matching bases. The sequence was obtained from a man between 65 and 80 years old with acute or convalescent COVID-19. The sample comprised peripheral blood. The CDR3 amino acid sequence is: CASSGGGQPQHF. The nucleotide sequence reads as follows: TGTGCCAGCAGCGGGGGAGGACAGCCCCAGCATTTT.